The 24 T cell receptor beta chains below come from one sample, sequenced in a study of T cell repertoires in cytomegalovirus infection. Their antigens remain unidentified. TCRdb re-derived calls from the reads in MiXCR, one entry per CDR3 protein. The table shows roughly 990,000 distinct CDR3 sequences, with 31% occurring only once. Sequenced material: cultured CD8+ T cells from PBMCs, taken from culture after CMV antigen stimulation. These receptors all stem from a human donor in good health (CMV status not recorded). Some clones in this sample may be carry-over from other donors' samples.

Of note for this clonotype: The junction differs from germline at one of its ends, possibly a read error. This rearrangement joins TRBV19 to TRBJ2-1; 12 bases fit TRBD2. The germline gives CDR1 LNHDA, CDR2 SQIVND (reference sequence). The CDR3 contains 16 residues. The CDR3 region has the DNA TGTGTCAGTAGAGACCTAGCGGGGGGGCCCTGGGATGAGCAGTTCTTC. It codes for CVSRDLAGGPWDEQFF.

This clonotype was counted many times. J is TRBJ2-7 and V is TRBV7-9, with 7 bases fitting TRBD2. The V segment lost 8 bases and the J segment 6 bases; nucleotides outside the gene matches: 10. Germline values: CDR1 SEHNR, CDR2 FQNEAQ (reference sequence). There are 13 residues in the CDR3. For the CDR3, the DNA is TGTGCCAGCGGGGGGGAGGGAGGACTCGAGCAGTACTTC. It yields the protein CASGGEGGLEQYF. Supplemented by reference TRBV7-9 and TRBJ2-7, the full variable domain reads DTGVSQNPRHKITKRGQNVTFRCDPISEHNRLYWYRQTLGQGPEFLTYFQNEAQLEKSRLLSDRFSAERPKGSFSTLEIQRTEQGDSAMYLCASGGEGGLEQYFGPGTRLTVT.

A few counts support this clonotype. The rearrangement joins TRBV20-1 to TRBJ1-4, with TRBD1 identical over 10 bases. Germline trimming cut 1 base from V and 8 bases from J; bases unmatched to any gene: 4. Germline V gene lookup returns CDR1 DFQATT and CDR2 SNEGSKA (reference sequence). The CDR3 extends over 14 amino acids. CDR3 sequence: CSARGRDRGEKLFF. The CDR3 DNA sequence: TGCAGTGCTAGAGGTCGGGACAGGGGAGAAAAACTGTTTTTT.

Many counts were recorded for this clonotype. The chain recombines TRBV12-3 or TRBV12-4 with TRBJ2-1, with D unresolved. Trimming removed 5 bases at V and 7 bases at J, with 9 bases between. The CDR3 loop spans 12 amino acids. The CDR3 region has the DNA TGTGCCAGCAGTCCGATGGGGAATGAGCAGTTCTTC. This encodes CASSPMGNEQFF.

The chain combines TRBV7-9 with TRBJ1-1; D gene unclear. Germline-derived CDR1 and CDR2 are SEHNR and FQNEAQ (reference sequence). This CDR3 is 13 amino acids long. V was trimmed by 3 bases and J by 7 bases, leaving 12 bases between them. CDR3 bases: TGTGCCAGCAGCTTTGGTCGGGCGGGTGAAGCTTTCTTT. Its translation: CASSFGRAGEAFF.

J is TRBJ2-7 and V is TRBV12-5; 9 positions agree with TRBD1. The germline CDR1 and CDR2 sequences are LGHNT and FRNRAP. Trimming cost V 2 bases and J 3 bases; bases outside gene matches: 5. The length of the CDR3 is 15 residues. The DNA for the CDR3 is TGTGCTAGTGGTTTGCCCCTGGGACAGGGCTACGAGCAGTACTTC. Residues: CASGLPLGQGYEQYF.

A few counts support this clonotype. V is TRBV12-3 or TRBV12-4 and J is TRBJ1-6; D gene uncertain. This CDR3 is built from 15 residues. Trimming left V 3 bases short and J 7 bases short, with 13 bases between. CDR3 coding DNA: TGTGCCAGCAGTTTGGGAAGAGGGAAAAATTCACCCCTCCACTTT. Translating gives CASSLGRGKNSPLHF.

This clonotype was detected only a few times. V usage is TRBV7-9 and J usage is TRBJ2-6; D is unclear. The CDR3 runs to 15 residues. Trimming took 5 bases from V and 0 from J, leaving 8 bases between them. Germline CDR1 and CDR2: SEHNR and FQNEAQ (reference sequence). CDR3 sequence: CASSLIRSGANVLTF. The CDR3 DNA reads as TGTGCCAGCAGCCTAATACGCTCTGGGGCCAACGTCCTGACTTTC.

This clonotype was seen only a few times. The CDR3 is CASKQGAWAEAFF. In DNA form, the CDR3 reads TGTGCCAGCAAACAGGGGGCTTGGGCTGAAGCTTTCTTT. The chain uses TRBV6-5 and TRBJ1-1; 9 bases are shared with TRBD1. V shed 7 bases and J 6 bases; nucleotides not matched to a gene: 6. Germline lookup yields CDR1 MNHEY and CDR2 SVGAGI. CDR3 size: 13 residues.

The chain recombines TRBV2 with TRBJ2-1; D call uncertain. V gave up 0 bases and J gave up 1 base, with 10 bases separating them. The germline V gene encodes CDR1 SNHLY and CDR2 FYNNEI. The CDR3 contains 16 residues. The CDR3 here is CASSEAHYLSYNEQFF. As DNA, the CDR3 is TGTGCCAGCAGTGAAGCCCACTATCTTTCCTACAATGAGCAGTTCTTC. The whole variable domain, filled in from reference TRBV2 and TRBJ2-1, reads EPEVTQTPSHQVTQMGQEVILRCVPISNHLYFYWYRQILGQKVEFLVSFYNNEISEKSEIFDDQFSVERPDGSNFTLKIRSTKLEDSAMYFCASSEAHYLSYNEQFFGPGTRLTVL.

The sample holds a few counts of this clonotype. This chain joins TRBV15 and TRBJ1-2, with D uncertain. Trimming left V 0 bases short and J 2 bases short, with 7 bases between. CDR3 size: 14 residues. Germline CDR1 and CDR2: LNHNV and YYDKDF (reference sequence). CDR3 region: CATSRDRSNYGYTF. CDR3 DNA sequence: TGTGCCACCAGCAGAGATCGGAGCAACTATGGCTACACCTTC.

This clonotype was detected a few times. The chain combines TRBV5-5 with TRBJ1-2; possible D gene TRBD1, 5 bases. V lost 0 bases to trimming and J lost 0 bases, with 15 bases between them. This CDR3 is 17 amino acids long. Germline values: CDR1 SGHKS, CDR2 YYEKEE (reference sequence). The CDR3 DNA is TGTGCCAGCAGCTTGGAGGTCCGGGACCGTCCTAACTATGGCTACACCTTC. Encoded protein: CASSLEVRDRPNYGYTF.

V and J are TRBV6-5 and TRBJ2-1; no clear D gene. Germline CDR1 and CDR2: MNHEY and SVGAGI. Trimming removed 3 bases from V and 7 bases from J, with 7 bases in between. The CDR3 sequence is 12 residues long. For the CDR3, the DNA is TGTGCCAGCAGTTATAAGTGGAATGAGCAGTTCTTC. This translates into CASSYKWNEQFF.

V and J are TRBV6-2 or TRBV6-3 and TRBJ2-1, with 10 bases fitting TRBD1. Germline CDR1 reads MNHEY; CDR2 reads SVGEGT. V shed 5 bases and J 7 bases; nucleotides not matched to a gene: 8. The CDR3 spans 15 residues. CDR3: CASSKGQGLMNEQFF. The CDR3 nucleotides are TGTGCCAGCAGTAAGGGACAGGGGTTAATGAATGAGCAGTTCTTC.

This chain joins TRBV12-3 or TRBV12-4 and TRBJ1-2; D may be TRBD1 (5 bases). Trimming removed 3 bases from V and 13 bases from J, with 9 bases in between. The CDR3 is 10 amino acids. The CDR3 nucleotides read TGTGCCAGCAGTTTGGGGACTCTCACCTTC. Translated: CASSLGTLTF.

This clonotype was counted between two and nine times. The rearrangement uses TRBV29-1 and TRBJ1-2, with 7 bases that match TRBD1. This CDR3 is built from 15 residues. After removal of 5 bases from V and 1 base from J, the junction contained 10 bases not matched to a gene. Per the germline V gene, CDR1 is SQVTM and CDR2 is ANQGSEA. The CDR3 sequence: CSVPFRGYFNYGYTF. The CDR3 DNA sequence: TGCAGCGTTCCGTTCAGGGGGTATTTTAACTATGGCTACACCTTC.

This clonotype was counted a few times. This rearrangement joins TRBV19 to TRBJ1-2; D is undetermined. CDR3 length: 14 amino acids. CDR1 is LNHDA and CDR2 is SQIVND in the germline V gene (reference sequence). Trimming cost V 5 bases and J 7 bases, with 17 bases left between them. The CDR3 loop is CASSSSGSTAGYTF. DNA for the CDR3: TGTGCCAGTAGTTCGTCCGGCTCGACGGCTGGCTACACCTTC.

For this clonotype: The junction departs from germline at one end; a sequencing error may be responsible. The chain links TRBV7-6 to TRBJ2-5, with a tentative D call TRBD2 (6 bases). Germline V gene data show CDR1 as SGHVS and CDR2 as FNYEAQ. The length of the CDR3 is 13 residues. The CDR3: CASSLAAQGTQYF. CDR3 coding DNA: TGTGCTAGCAGCTTAGCGGCCCAGGGGACCCAGTACTTC.

This clonotype was recorded a few times. This chain uses TRBV6-6 with TRBJ2-7, with D uncertain. Looked up from germline, CDR1 is MNHNY and CDR2 is SVGAGI (reference sequence). The CDR3 runs 12 residues. V lost 5 bases to trimming and J lost 6 bases, with 11 bases between them. CDR3 DNA sequence: TGTGCCAGCAGTGTCTACTCCCGCGAGCAGTACTTC. This sequence encodes CASSVYSREQYF.

This clonotype was seen only a few times. V is TRBV6-8 and J is TRBJ2-2, with D tentatively TRBD1 (6 bases). The germline V and J ends were trimmed by 10 bases and 4 bases, with 10 bases remaining between them. The CDR3 consists of 12 residues. The germline V gene has CDR1 MNHGY and CDR2 SAAAGT. CDR3 bases: TGTGCCACCACAGGGTTCACCGGGGAGCTGTTTTTT. Encoded protein: CATTGFTGELFF.

This clonotype was recorded at least ten times. V and J are TRBV7-8 and TRBJ1-1, with 8 nucleotides matching TRBD1. The CDR3 extends over 16 amino acids. V lost 5 bases and J lost 0; bases outside the gene matches: 8. CDR1 is SGHVS, CDR2 FQNEAQ, per germline. The CDR3 DNA is TGTGCCAGCAGCCCCAATGGGGACAGGTTGAACACTGAAGCTTTCTTT. This codes for CASSPNGDRLNTEAFF.

This clonotype was recorded once. This chain uses TRBV9 with TRBJ2-1; 11 positions match TRBD2. The V gene end was trimmed by 4 bases and the J gene end by 0 bases; junction bases not matched to a gene: 6. In germline, CDR1 is SGDLS, CDR2 YYNGEE. The CDR3 spans 17 residues. This CDR3 is CASSTTSGGISYNEQFF. The CDR3 nucleotides are TGTGCCAGCAGCACTACTAGCGGGGGTATCTCCTACAATGAGCAGTTCTTC.

This clonotype was detected a few times. The chain links TRBV6-6 to TRBJ2-7, with a weak D call TRBD2 (6 bases). With 5 bases removed from V and 3 bases from J, the gap between germline ends came to 11 bases. The germline V gene encodes CDR1 MNHNY and CDR2 SVGAGI (reference sequence). CDR3 length: 13 residues. For the CDR3, the DNA is TGTGCCAGCAGTCACGGAGGGTACTACGAGCAGTACTTC. Its protein is CASSHGGYYEQYF.

Only a few counts were recorded for this clonotype. This sequence joins TRBV6-2 or TRBV6-3 and TRBJ2-3; D is unclear. Trimming took off 2 bases at V and 2 bases at J, with 8 bases between the two ends. Germline loops: CDR1 MNHEY, CDR2 SVGEGT. CDR3 size: 14 residues. This CDR3 is CASSYVSPTDTQYF. CDR3 in DNA: TGTGCCAGCAGTTACGTTAGTCCCACAGATACGCAGTATTTT.